Listed below are T cell receptor beta chains from one sample, sequenced in a study of blood T cell repertoires in COVID-19. The data were produced by immunoSEQ multiplex PCR, yet TCRdb's version contains in-frame clones alone and is incomplete. This table has approximately 200,000 clones, roughly 80% appearing once. The sample taken for sequencing was peripheral blood. These receptors were taken from a woman of 80 years or more with acute or convalescent COVID-19. Each CDR3 is given with its conserved first and last residue. A D gene is named only where the DNA matches it firmly. Only some rows state a clone size, as once, few, many or a class for expanded clones.

CDR3nt,CDR3aa,v_gene,abundance,j_gene,d_gene
TGTGCCAGCTCATCAGACAGGGATTTGAATGGCTACACCTTC,CASSSDRDLNGYTF,TRBV28,few,TRBJ1-2,TRBD1
TGTGCCAGCAGCTTGGGCGGGGGTGCGAATCAGCCCCAGCATTTT,CASSLGGGANQPQHF,TRBV5-4,.,TRBJ1-5,.
TGTGCCAGCAGTTTAAGGTCGACAGGGAATAGCAATCAGCCCCAGCATTTT,CASSLRSTGNSNQPQHF,TRBV27,few,TRBJ1-5,TRBD1
TGTGCCAGCAGCCAAGACCCCGGGGGGGGGCAGCCCCAGCATTTT,CASSQDPGGGQPQHF,TRBV3-1/TRBV3-2,.,TRBJ1-5,.
TGTGCCAGCAGTGCCCCGGGACAGAGTAATTCACCCCTCCACTTT,CASSAPGQSNSPLHF,TRBV28,few,TRBJ1-6,TRBD1
TGTGCCAGCAGTTTTCGACAGGGGGGCTATGGCTACACCTTC,CASSFRQGGYGYTF,TRBV28,.,TRBJ1-2,TRBD1
TGTGCCAGCAGCTTAACCGACTACACAGATACGCAGTATTTT,CASSLTDYTDTQYF,TRBV5-6,once,TRBJ2-3,.
TGTGCCAGCAGTGAATGGACAGGGGCTGGTGAGCAGTTCTTC,CASSEWTGAGEQFF,TRBV2,.,TRBJ2-1,TRBD1
TGCAGCGTTGAATCGGAGGGGATGAGGTACGAGCAGTACTTC,CSVESEGMRYEQYF,TRBV29-1,once,TRBJ2-7,.
TGTGCCAGCAGTTCACCGGGACTAGAGACCCAGTACTTC,CASSSPGLETQYF,TRBV7-2,once,TRBJ2-5,.
TGTGCCAGCAGCACGGGACAGGAGGTTTCACCCCTCCACTTT,CASSTGQEVSPLHF,TRBV9,once,TRBJ1-6,TRBD1
TGTGCCAGCAGCCCGACAGGGACGGGGGAAAAACTGTTTTTT,CASSPTGTGEKLFF,TRBV7-2,.,TRBJ1-4,TRBD1
TGTGCCAGCAGTTCGACGGGACTGTTGCATGAAAAACTGTTTTTT,CASSSTGLLHEKLFF,TRBV28,few,TRBJ1-4,.
TGTGCCAGCAGTCCGGGACAGGGGCTTTATGGCTACACCTTC,CASSPGQGLYGYTF,TRBV28,.,TRBJ1-2,TRBD1
TGTGCCAGCTCCAGCGGGACTCGCACAGATACGCAGTATTTT,CASSSGTRTDTQYF,TRBV7-3,.,TRBJ2-3,TRBD2
TGTGCCAGCAGCTTAGAGGGGGCCGGGGGAGAGACCCAGTACTTC,CASSLEGAGGETQYF,TRBV7-3,.,TRBJ2-5,.
TGTGCCAGTAGTATTCGAGGGTTAAGCACTGAAGCTTTCTTT,CASSIRGLSTEAFF,TRBV19,.,TRBJ1-1,.
TGTGCCAGCCTACGCACGTCCTACGAGCAGTACTTC,CASLRTSYEQYF,TRBV6-5,few,TRBJ2-7,.
TGTGCCAGCAGTCGGGGGAGGAACACCATATATTTT,CASSRGRNTIYF,TRBV12-3/TRBV12-4,few,TRBJ1-3,.
TGTGCCAGTACCATAGGGGTATATCAGCCCCAGCATTTT,CASTIGVYQPQHF,TRBV19,.,TRBJ1-5,.
TGTGCCAGTAGCCCCCCCGGGGGGGGGCCAGACTATGGCTACACCTTC,CASSPPGGGPDYGYTF,TRBV19,.,TRBJ1-2,.
TGTGCCTGGAGTAGCGGAGGACCATACAATGAGCAGTTCTTC,CAWSSGGPYNEQFF,TRBV30,.,TRBJ2-1,.
TGCGCCAGCAGCTCAAATCAGAGGGCTGAAGCTTTCTTT,CASSSNQRAEAFF,TRBV5-1,.,TRBJ1-1,.
TGTGCCAGCTCACCCCCGGCGCGGCTCGGCCAGGGCTACACCTTC,CASSPPARLGQGYTF,TRBV18,.,TRBJ1-2,.
TGTGCCAGCTCACCGGACAATAACTATGGCTACACCTTC,CASSPDNNYGYTF,TRBV18,.,TRBJ1-2,.
TGTGCCAGCACCCCAACGGGACAGCCTAATGAAAAACTGTTTTTT,CASTPTGQPNEKLFF,TRBV3-1/TRBV3-2,.,TRBJ1-4,TRBD1
TGTGCCAGCAGCCAAGATCGGAGGGGGCAGGTGAACACTGAAGCTTTCTTT,CASSQDRRGQVNTEAFF,TRBV3-1/TRBV3-2,.,TRBJ1-1,TRBD1
TGTGCCAGCAGCCAAGCGACACGTCAGAATGAAAAACTGTTTTTT,CASSQATRQNEKLFF,TRBV3-1/TRBV3-2,.,TRBJ1-4,.
TGTGCCATCAGTAAACTCGAGGGAGGTGACACCGGGGAGCTGTTTTTT,CAISKLEGGDTGELFF,TRBV10-3,.,TRBJ2-2,.
TGTGCCAGCAGTTTCACCTCCGCGGGAAAATTCGCGCAGTATTTT,CASSFTSAGKFAQYF,TRBV28,.,TRBJ2-3,.
TGTGCCAGCAGCGTCGGGACAGGCCCCCCAGATACGCAGTATTTT,CASSVGTGPPDTQYF,TRBV13,.,TRBJ2-3,TRBD1
TGTGCCAGCAGCTCTCTTGGGGGGAATCAGCCCCAGCATTTT,CASSSLGGNQPQHF,TRBV5-6,.,TRBJ1-5,.
TGTGCCAGCAGCCGAACAGGGGACGGGGAGACCCAGTACTTC,CASSRTGDGETQYF,TRBV11-2,.,TRBJ2-5,TRBD1